This T cell receptor beta chain was observed in a study of T cells in Graves' hyperthyroidism and ophthalmopathy. Study as a whole: Prior to any treatment, at the point of initial diagnosis, peripheral blood was collected.

Researchers barred patients who had uncontrolled infection, other autoimmune disease, pregnancy or lactation. Diagnoses rested on clinical symptoms, serum thyroxine and TRAb, thyroid ultrasound and orbital computed tomography. Using RNA transcripts as the source, TCR beta CDR3 regions were amplified. The HTBI set primed first-round TCR CDR3 RT-PCR. MiXCR, applied by TCRdb to the multiplex PCR reads, yields one record per CDR3 protein. The data show around 700,000 distinct CDR3 sequences, with 18% seen just once and 16% held by the top ten. Germline CDR1 reads SNHLY; CDR2 reads FYNNEI. This CDR3 has 12 residues. Deletions cut 6 bases from V and 4 bases from J, with 7 bases between.

V gene TRBV2 combines with J gene TRBJ1-3; D call uncertain. The TCR comes from a woman aged 50 to 65 with Graves' hyperthyroidism that later progressed to Graves' ophthalmopathy. Sequenced sample: blood. CDR3 residues: CASRPPGNTIYF. The DNA for the CDR3 is TGTGCCAGCAGGCCCCCAGGAAACACCATATATTTT.